These T cell receptor beta chains were read from a single sample in a study of T cell changes during pregnancy in multiple sclerosis. The method was immunoSEQ multiplex PCR; TCRdb's version includes in-frame clones alone and lacks a portion of them. The repertoire includes 9,000 to 10,000 clones, 75% to 85% of them detected once, and less than 20% sits in the top ten. Sequenced material: CD8+ T cells from peripheral blood mononuclear cells, taken in the third trimester of pregnancy. These receptors were collected from a female donor in good health, enrolled as a control in a pregnancy study. CDR3s include the opening cysteine and the closing phenylalanine or tryptophan. A D gene is named only where the DNA matches it firmly. Where a row states a size, it is once, few, many or the class of an expanded clone; other rows omit it.

J,D,size,V,CDR3,DNA
TRBJ2-5,TRBD2,-,TRBV4-1,CASSQTPGLAGSWAQYF,TGCGCCAGCAGCCAAACCCCCGGACTAGCGGGATCCTGGGCCCAGTACTTC
TRBJ2-7,TRBD2,once,TRBV6-1,CASSEGTSGSYEQYF,TGTGCCAGCAGTGAAGGGACTAGCGGGAGTTACGAGCAGTACTTC
TRBJ1-5,TRBD1,-,TRBV27,CASSFTQGADQPQHF,TGTGCCAGCAGTTTTACTCAGGGGGCGGATCAGCCCCAGCATTTT
TRBJ1-4,-,-,TRBV4-2,CASSPRTATNEKLFF,TGTGCCAGCAGCCCCCGGACTGCAACTAATGAAAAACTGTTTTTT
TRBJ1-5,-,medium-sized,TRBV6-1,CASSEGEGMGNQPQHF,TGTGCCAGCAGTGAAGGCGAGGGAATGGGCAATCAGCCCCAGCATTTT
TRBJ1-1,TRBD1,medium-sized,TRBV6-1,CASSDGAGGGPNTEAFF,TGTGCCAGCAGTGACGGTGCAGGGGGCGGCCCGAACACTGAAGCTTTCTTT
TRBJ2-4,-,-,TRBV7-9,CASSPKSKATSWDWYIQYF,TGTGCCAGCAGCCCCAAAAGCAAAGCCACTAGTTGGGATTGGTACATTCAGTACTTC
TRBJ2-1,-,once,TRBV5-5,CASSPGERSYNEQFF,TGTGCCAGCAGCCCGGGGGAGAGGTCCTACAATGAGCAGTTCTTC
TRBJ1-1,TRBD1,few,TRBV28,CASSFEGARAEAFF,TGTGCCAGCAGTTTTGAGGGGGCGAGGGCTGAAGCTTTCTTT
TRBJ2-7,-,few,TRBV19,CASNPGQSSYEQYF,TGTGCCAGTAACCCAGGACAGAGCTCCTACGAGCAGTACTTC
TRBJ2-7,TRBD1,-,TRBV28,CASSWDRDEQYF,TGTGCCAGCAGTTGGGACAGGGACGAGCAGTACTTC
TRBJ1-1,-,-,TRBV16,CASSQGRGTEAFF,TGTGCCAGCAGCCAAGGTCGGGGAACTGAAGCTTTCTTT
TRBJ1-4,-,once,TRBV5-5,CASSLGVPGSTNEKLFF,TGTGCCAGCAGCTTGGGGGTACCGGGATCAACTAATGAAAAACTGTTTTTT
TRBJ2-2,TRBD1,-,TRBV27,CASSLRTGEVTGELFF,TGTGCCAGCAGTTTAAGGACAGGGGAAGTCACCGGGGAGCTGTTTTTT
TRBJ2-1,TRBD2,-,TRBV15,CATSRPEGLAGGNEQFF,TGTGCCACCAGCAGACCAGAGGGACTAGCGGGGGGTAATGAGCAGTTCTTC
TRBJ2-3,TRBD2,-,TRBV9,CASSGRTSGSSPTDTQYF,TGTGCCAGCAGCGGACGGACTAGCGGGAGTTCCCCCACAGATACGCAGTATTTT
TRBJ2-7,TRBD1,-,TRBV6-1,CASSEQGESEQYF,TGTGCCAGCAGTGAACAGGGGGAGAGCGAGCAGTACTTC
TRBJ2-3,-,-,TRBV13,CASSSYRSTDTQYF,TGTGCCAGCAGCTCTTACCGGTCCACAGATACGCAGTATTTT
TRBJ2-1,TRBD2,-,TRBV7-2,CASSLIPSGGSVYNEQFF,TGTGCCAGCAGCTTAATACCTAGCGGGGGGTCTGTCTACAATGAGCAGTTCTTC
TRBJ2-7,-,-,TRBV7-6,CASSLGERTYEQYF,TGTGCCAGCAGCTTAGGTGAGAGAACCTACGAGCAGTACTTC
TRBJ1-1,-,-,TRBV5-1,CASRLRRYGTEAFF,TGCGCCAGCCGCCTCCGTCGGTATGGCACTGAAGCTTTCTTT
TRBJ2-1,-,once,TRBV4-3,CASSQDVLASEQFF,TGCGCCAGCAGCCAAGATGTATTGGCTAGCGAGCAGTTCTTC
TRBJ2-1,TRBD2,-,TRBV7-2,CASSLALGLAEYNEQFF,TGTGCCAGCAGCTTAGCCCTTGGACTAGCGGAATACAATGAGCAGTTCTTC
TRBJ2-1,-,-,TRBV4-1,CASSETESYNEQFF,TGCGCCAGCAGCGAGACAGAATCTTACAATGAGCAGTTCTTC
TRBJ1-1,TRBD1,-,TRBV10-1,CASQTGKGTEAFF,TGCGCCAGCCAGACAGGGAAGGGCACTGAAGCTTTCTTT
TRBJ2-3,TRBD2,-,TRBV6-4,CASSDSASGSTDTQYF,TGTGCCAGCAGTGACTCCGCTAGCGGAAGCACAGATACGCAGTATTTT
TRBJ1-1,-,few,TRBV28,CASSLGGPEAFF,TGTGCCAGCAGTTTAGGAGGACCAGAAGCTTTCTTT
TRBJ2-3,TRBD1,-,TRBV15,CATSRGQGDTDTQYF,TGTGCCACCAGCAGGGGACAGGGGGACACAGATACGCAGTATTTT
TRBJ2-1,TRBD2,-,TRBV15,CATSRDLAGSYNEQFF,TGTGCCACCAGCAGAGATCTAGCGGGGTCCTACAATGAGCAGTTCTTC
TRBJ2-1,TRBD2,-,TRBV27,CASSPVRASGAYNEQFF,TGTGCCAGCAGTCCCGTACGGGCTAGCGGGGCCTACAATGAGCAGTTCTTC
TRBJ2-1,-,-,TRBV19,CASSTTANEQFF,TGTGCCAGTAGTACTACTGCCAATGAGCAGTTCTTC
TRBJ2-7,TRBD1,-,TRBV27,CASNPGGSYEQYF,TGTGCCAGCAACCCAGGGGGCTCCTACGAGCAGTACTTC
TRBJ1-1,TRBD1,-,TRBV18,CASSPETGADTEAFF,TGTGCCAGCTCACCGGAGACAGGGGCGGACACTGAAGCTTTCTTT
TRBJ2-3,TRBD2,-,TRBV11-2,CASSLRRPSGGTDTQYF,TGTGCCAGCAGCCTCCGCCGCCCTAGCGGGGGGACAGATACGCAGTATTTT
TRBJ2-7,TRBD1,-,TRBV4-1,CASSQEPTGTGVVEQYF,TGCGCCAGCAGCCAAGAGCCTACCGGGACAGGGGTCGTCGAGCAGTACTTC
TRBJ2-6,-,few,TRBV6-1,CASSVEGGGANVLTF,TGTGCCAGCAGTGTAGAGGGCGGTGGGGCCAACGTCCTGACTTTC
TRBJ2-3,TRBD2,-,TRBV6-4,CASSDSGGGAPTDTQYF,TGTGCCAGCAGTGACTCGGGCGGGGGGGCTCCTACAGATACGCAGTATTTT
TRBJ2-5,-,-,TRBV5-6,CASSPTSEETQYF,TGTGCCAGCAGCCCGACTAGTGAAGAGACCCAGTACTTC
TRBJ2-3,TRBD2,-,TRBV14,CASSTKAGGSTDTQYF,TGTGCCAGCAGCACCAAAGCGGGGGGGAGCACAGATACGCAGTATTTT
TRBJ2-7,TRBD1,-,TRBV4-1,CASSPRTGGGYEQYF,TGCGCCAGCAGCCCAAGGACAGGGGGCGGATACGAGCAGTACTTC
TRBJ2-2,TRBD1,-,TRBV6-4,CASSQGVTGELFF,TGTGCCAGCAGTCAGGGGGTCACCGGGGAGCTGTTTTTT
TRBJ2-7,-,once,TRBV27,CASSSTYEQYF,TGTGCCAGCAGTTCAACCTACGAGCAGTACTTC
TRBJ2-1,-,-,TRBV10-2,CASKGGPDGILSEQFF,TGCGCCAGCAAAGGAGGGCCCGACGGGATTTTAAGTGAGCAGTTCTTC
TRBJ2-7,-,-,TRBV5-6,CASSPGRGSTLREQYF,TGTGCCAGCAGCCCAGGAAGGGGGTCCACTCTTCGCGAGCAGTACTTC
TRBJ1-1,TRBD1,few,TRBV11-2,CASIVGQGARNTEAFF,TGTGCCAGCATCGTAGGGCAGGGGGCACGGAACACTGAAGCTTTCTTT
TRBJ1-2,-,-,TRBV4-3,CASSQEPPGGGNYGYTF,TGCGCCAGCAGCCAAGAGCCGCCTGGGGGAGGTAACTATGGCTACACCTTC
TRBJ2-5,TRBD2,few,TRBV7-2,CASSSGTSGFQETQYF,TGTGCCAGCAGCTCCGGGACTAGCGGATTCCAAGAGACCCAGTACTTC
TRBJ2-7,-,-,TRBV27,CASSPFGSAGNYEQYF,TGTGCCAGCAGCCCCTTCGGCTCGGCAGGTAACTACGAGCAGTACTTC
TRBJ2-5,-,-,TRBV5-4,CASSSRETQYF,TGTGCCAGCAGCTCGCGAGAGACCCAGTACTTC
TRBJ2-3,-,-,TRBV18,CASSPADFQRDTQYF,TGTGCCAGCTCACCAGCGGACTTTCAAAGGGATACGCAGTATTTT
TRBJ1-2,-,few,TRBV19,CASMEQGYGYTF,TGTGCCAGTATGGAACAGGGTTATGGCTACACCTTC
TRBJ2-7,-,few,TRBV7-9,CASSETLYEQYF,TGTGCCAGCAGCGAGACACTCTACGAGCAGTACTTC
TRBJ1-2,-,-,TRBV27,CASSQTPRNYGYTF,TGTGCCAGCAGTCAGACACCCCGTAACTATGGCTACACCTTC